Shown below are 29 T cell receptor beta chains from a single sample sequenced in a study of shared clonotypes between healthy human individuals. Measured with immunoSEQ multiplex PCR; TCRdb has only the in-frame clones, and not every one. The sample has hundreds of thousands of clones; under 80% are singletons. The sequenced sample consisted of memory CD4+ T cells sorted from blood. Described subset: CD45RA-negative fraction. Receptors were obtained from a woman aged 30 to 39 in good health.

The chain carries TRBV27 and TRBJ1-5; no reliable D call. Germline-derived CDR1 and CDR2 are MNHEY and SMNVEV (reference sequence). The length of the CDR3 is 13 residues. V lost 3 bases to trimming and J lost 6 bases, with 9 bases between them. CDR3 residues: CASSFGMAQPQHF. For the CDR3, the DNA is TGTGCCAGCAGTTTTGGAATGGCTCAGCCCCAGCATTTT.

The rearrangement uses TRBV28 and TRBJ2-7, with a weak D call TRBD1 (6 bases). This CDR3 contains 14 residues. The V gene lost 6 bases and the J gene lost 0 bases, with 12 bases spanning the gap. Per germline, CDR1 MDHEN and CDR2 SYDVKM. CDR3 sequence reads: CASRRQESSYEQYF. Written as DNA, the CDR3 is TGTGCCAGCAGACGACAGGAGAGCTCCTACGAGCAGTACTTC.

The V and J genes are TRBV7-2 and TRBJ2-1; D perhaps matches TRBD1 (5 bases). The germline V and J ends were trimmed by 3 bases and 9 bases, with 12 bases remaining between them. There are 13 residues in the CDR3. CDR1 is SGHTA, CDR2 FQGNSA, per germline. CDR3 amino acids: CASSLSRVIEQFF. CDR3 bases: TGTGCCAGCAGCTTGTCCAGGGTCATTGAGCAGTTCTTC.

The chain is built from TRBV18 and TRBJ1-1; TRBD1 matches at 7 bases. The CDR3 is 15 amino acids. The germline V gene has CDR1 KGHSH and CDR2 LQKENI. J gave up 4 bases and V 4 bases, and 9 bases lay outside the gene matches. The CDR3 region has the DNA TGTGCCAGCTCACAAAAGGGGGCTGGTTTCACTGAAGCTTTCTTT. This encodes CASSQKGAGFTEAFF.

This clone has just one count. The V and J genes are TRBV6-1 and TRBJ2-5; D is undetermined. This CDR3 comprises 14 residues. Per germline, CDR1 MNHNS and CDR2 SASEGT. V dropped 5 bases and J dropped 2 bases, with 12 bases sitting between them. DNA for the CDR3: TGTGCCAGCAGTAATCCAGGCGGACAAGAGACCCAGTACTTC. As protein: CASSNPGGQETQYF.

This chain connects TRBV25-1 to TRBJ2-7; 10 bases match TRBD1. Germline V gene lookup returns CDR1 MGHDK and CDR2 SYGVNS. With V trimmed by 7 bases and J by 5 bases, 14 bases remained unmatched. The CDR3 is 16 residues long. The CDR3 nucleotides are TGTGCCAGCACTAAGCCGGGACAGGGGATCGGTGACGAGCAGTACTTC. Protein product: CASTKPGQGIGDEQYF.

The rearrangement uses TRBV28 and TRBJ2-1; 7 nucleotides line up with TRBD1. The CDR3 runs 16 residues. CDR1 and CDR2 (germline): MDHEN, SYDVKM. Trimming removed 5 bases from V and 2 bases from J; junction bases left unmatched: 9. The CDR3 sequence is CASSPSTGTAYNEQFF. DNA for the CDR3: TGTGCCAGCAGTCCTTCTACCGGGACAGCCTACAATGAGCAGTTCTTC.

The V and J genes are TRBV7-9 and TRBJ2-2; the D is unclear. Deletions cut 5 bases from V and 7 bases from J, with 17 bases between. Germline CDR1 SEHNR, CDR2 FQNEAQ (reference sequence). CDR3 size: 15 residues. The CDR3 loop is CASSPRTGSGGELFF. CDR3 sequence (DNA): TGTGCCAGCAGCCCACGGACGGGCTCCGGCGGGGAGCTGTTTTTT. Full variable domain (remainder filled in from reference TRBV7-9 and TRBJ2-2): DTGVSQNPRHKITKRGQNVTFRCDPISEHNRLYWYRQTLGQGPEFLTYFQNEAQLEKSRLLSDRFSAERPKGSFSTLEIQRTEQGDSAMYLCASSPRTGSGGELFFGEGSRLTVL.

Notes on this clone: It is likely a read error: a sequence one base away is far more abundant. The J gene is TRBJ2-7, the V gene TRBV2; no clear D. Germline CDR1 SNHLY, CDR2 FYNNEI. CDR3 length equals 11 residues. Trimming cost V 5 bases and J 0 bases, with 2 bases left between them. In DNA, the CDR3 is TGTGCCAGCAGTAACTCCTACGAGCAGTACTTC. Translation gives CASSNSYEQYF. The complete variable domain, with remaining parts taken from reference TRBV2 and TRBJ2-7, reads EPEVTQTPSHQVTQMGQEVILRCVPISNHLYFYWYRQILGQKVEFLVSFYNNEISEKSEIFDDQFSVERPDGSNFTLKIRSTKLEDSAMYFCASSNSYEQYFGPGTRLTVT.

The chain carries TRBV11-2 and TRBJ2-7, with D perhaps matching TRBD2 (6 bases). This CDR3 is built from 19 residues. The V end was cut by 5 bases, the J end by 3 bases, with 29 bases between. Germline values: CDR1 SGHAT, CDR2 FQNNGV. The CDR3, as DNA: TGTGCCAGCAGCCCGTACCTAGTGGTAGCAGATGGGGGGAACTACGAGCAGTACTTC. This gives the protein CASSPYLVVADGGNYEQYF.

The genes are TRBV7-2 and TRBJ1-2; the match to TRBD1 covers 10 bases. This CDR3 is 15 amino acids long. Germline CDR1 is SGHTA and CDR2 is FQGNSA. J was trimmed by 4 bases and V by 4 bases; bases with no gene match: 6. CDR3 amino acids: CASSWGQGTSYGYTF. CDR3 nucleotides: TGTGCCAGCAGCTGGGGACAGGGGACGTCCTATGGCTACACCTTC.

The CDR3 bases are TGTGCCAGCAGCCCGGGGGCCGACAGTGTTGTTGGCTACACCTTC. Translated: CASSPGADSVVGYTF. This chain uses TRBV9 with TRBJ1-2; D might be TRBD1 (6 bases). This CDR3 comprises 15 residues. Germline V gene lookup returns CDR1 SGDLS and CDR2 YYNGEE. The V end was cut by 4 bases, the J end by 7 bases, with 20 bases between.

This clone has just one count. The gene calls are TRBV5-5 and TRBJ2-3; D is unresolved. CDR1 is SGHKS and CDR2 is YYEKEE in the germline V gene (reference sequence). The CDR3 covers 12 residues. Trimming pared 4 bases from V and 3 bases from J, leaving 6 bases between. CDR3 sequence reads: CASSIRTDTQYF. Written as DNA, the CDR3 is TGTGCCAGCAGCATCAGAACAGATACGCAGTATTTT.

The chain combines TRBV25-1 with TRBJ2-3, with 10 nucleotides matching TRBD1. CDR1 and CDR2 (germline): MGHDK, SYGVNS. Trimming took 7 bases from V and 5 from J; bases not matched to a gene: 6. This CDR3 has 14 amino acids. In DNA form, the CDR3 reads TGTGCCAGCACCGGGGACAGGGGAGAAGATACGCAGTATTTT. Residues: CASTGDRGEDTQYF.

The rearrangement joins TRBV5-1 to TRBJ2-2; maybe TRBD1 (5 bases). The CDR3 loop spans 16 amino acids. In germline, CDR1 is SGHRS, CDR2 YFSETQ. The ends were cut back, 0 bases at V and 3 bases at J, with 12 bases in the middle. In DNA form, the CDR3 reads TGCGCCAGCAGCTTGGCCAGGACAACGGACACCGGGGAGCTGTTTTTT. This encodes CASSLARTTDTGELFF.

V is TRBV19 and J is TRBJ1-5; no clear D. Germline CDR1 reads LNHDA; CDR2 reads SQIVND (reference sequence). The CDR3 spans 16 residues. Trimming removed 4 bases at V and 0 bases at J, with 13 bases between. CDR3 sequence (DNA): TGTGCCAGTAGTAATGGTGCTTTTTATAGCAATCAGCCCCAGCATTTT. It yields the protein CASSNGAFYSNQPQHF.

This chain joins TRBV5-1 and TRBJ2-1; perhaps TRBD2 as D (5 bases). The V end lost 4 bases, the J end lost 5 bases, and 16 bases lay between the germline ends. This CDR3 comprises 15 residues. In germline, CDR1 is SGHRS, CDR2 YFSETQ. The CDR3 sequence: CASSISGMEDNEQFF. CDR3 nucleotides: TGCGCCAGCAGCATCAGCGGTATGGAGGACAATGAGCAGTTCTTC.

This clone showed up just a few times. This chain connects TRBV2 to TRBJ1-2; a weak D match, TRBD1 (5 bases). Germline-derived CDR1 and CDR2 are SNHLY and FYNNEI. This CDR3 is 13 amino acids long. Trimming took 4 bases from V and 1 from J, leaving 7 bases between them. As DNA, the CDR3 is TGTGCCAGCAGTGCGGACATTAACTATGGCTACACCTTC. It specifies CASSADINYGYTF.

This sequence joins TRBV18 and TRBJ1-1, with a tentative D call TRBD1 (5 bases). Germline V gene data show CDR1 as KGHSH and CDR2 as LQKENI. The CDR3 loop spans 16 amino acids. V lost 1 base, J lost 4 bases, and 16 bases lay in between. CDR3 in DNA: TGTGCCAGCTCACCACTCCGGGGCATGGATTTCACTGAAGCTTTCTTT. Its translation: CASSPLRGMDFTEAFF.

CDR3 nucleotides: TGTGCCAGCAGCCCTTCAGGGGGTACCTCTGGAAACACCATATATTTT. The encoded protein is CASSPSGGTSGNTIYF. The chain carries TRBV7-6 and TRBJ1-3, with 7 nucleotides matching TRBD1. Germline assignment: CDR1 SGHVS and CDR2 FNYEAQ. J gave up 0 bases and V 5 bases, and 7 bases lay outside the gene matches. The length of the CDR3 is 16 residues.

This clone was seen more than once but under ten times. The chain couples TRBV6-5 to TRBJ1-5; 7 bases are a match to TRBD1. Per the germline V gene, CDR1 is MNHEY and CDR2 is SVGAGI. Unmatched junction bases numbered 11, after V lost 6 bases and J lost 6 bases. CDR3 size: 15 residues. CDR3 DNA: TGTGCCAGCAGCCACTCAGGGGGGGCGGTTCAGCCCCAGCATTTT. It codes for CASSHSGGAVQPQHF.

The sample holds one count of this clone. The gene calls are TRBV7-2 and TRBJ2-1; D possibly corresponds to TRBD2 (7 bases). The CDR3 extends over 15 amino acids. CDR1 is SGHTA and CDR2 is FQGNSA in the germline V gene. V lost 5 bases and J lost 4, with 15 bases in between. The CDR3 loop reads CASSRGRGVYNEQFF. CDR3 DNA sequence: TGTGCCAGCAGCAGGGGGAGGGGCGTTTACAATGAGCAGTTCTTC.

This chain links TRBV4-1 with TRBJ1-1; TRBD1 aligns across 8 bases. V lost 2 bases, J lost 2 bases, and 7 bases stayed unmatched. The germline V gene encodes CDR1 MGHRA and CDR2 YSYEKL. The CDR3 spans 16 residues. CDR3 bases: TGCGCCAGCAGCCAAACTAACAGGGGGGACAACACTGAAGCTTTCTTT. It yields the protein CASSQTNRGDNTEAFF.

This clone was recorded only once. The chain joins TRBV5-6 to TRBJ2-4; TRBD2 matches 7 bases. The CDR3 contains 17 residues. CDR1 and CDR2 (germline): SGHDT, YYEEEE. With 6 bases clipped from V and 1 base from J, the junction kept 13 bases outside the gene matches. The CDR3 DNA sequence: TGTGCCAGCAACCTCTTGGGCGGGAGTAGGGCCAAAAACATTCAGTACTTC. It specifies CASNLLGGSRAKNIQYF.

The genes are TRBV5-1 and TRBJ1-2; no firm D call. Germline V lookup: CDR1 SGHRS, CDR2 YFSETQ. CDR3 size: 15 residues. Between the trimmed V and J ends, which lost 0 bases and 0 bases, there was a span of 9 bases. The CDR3 coding sequence is TGCGCCAGCAGCTTGGGAGGCCCAGCTAACTATGGCTACACCTTC. Its translation: CASSLGGPANYGYTF.

The gene calls are TRBV6-6 and TRBJ2-7, with TRBD2 matching over 11 bases. The CDR3 has 16 amino acids. Germline V lookup: CDR1 MNHNY, CDR2 SVGAGI (reference sequence). J was trimmed by 4 bases and V by 0 bases; bases with no gene match: 5. This CDR3 is CASSYSLAGGRYEQYF. CDR3 sequence (DNA): TGTGCCAGCAGTTACTCCCTAGCGGGAGGTCGGTACGAGCAGTACTTC.

The chain links TRBV11-2 to TRBJ2-4; a possible D gene is TRBD1 (6 bases). The CDR3 is 15 residues long. Germline assignment: CDR1 SGHAT and CDR2 FQNNGV. Trimming cost V 5 bases and J 8 bases, with 19 bases left between them. CDR3 sequence (DNA): TGTGCCAGCAGCCGGAATCAGGGGATGGGGGACATTCAGTACTTC. Its protein product is CASSRNQGMGDIQYF.

Comment on this clone: This CDR3 is also generated by other DNA sequences in the sample. The chain employs TRBV15 and TRBJ1-2; D is undetermined. V lost 0 bases, J lost 5 bases, and 4 bases lay in between. The V gene's germline CDR1 is LNHNV and CDR2 YYDKDF (reference sequence). The CDR3 runs to 12 residues. The CDR3 DNA reads TGTGCCACCAGCAGAGACGCTTATGGCTACACCTTC. This gives the protein CATSRDAYGYTF.

The chain couples TRBV28 to TRBJ2-7, with D possibly matching TRBD2 (6 bases). This CDR3 is built from 15 residues. Germline V gene sequence: CDR1 MDHEN, CDR2 SYDVKM. V was cut by 6 bases and J by 4 bases, with 19 bases left in between. CDR3 residues: CASRRPGTLLYEQYF. Written as DNA, the CDR3 is TGTGCCAGCAGACGACCCGGGACTCTTCTGTACGAGCAGTACTTC.